This T cell receptor beta chain originates from a study of CD8 T cells in Susac syndrome. cDNA came from approximately 0.5 to 1 ug RNA primed by random hexamers. Amplification of TCR beta CDR3 across 54 Vbeta and 13 Jbeta was performed with immunoSEQ multiplex PCR. TCRdb re-called the immunoSEQ multiplex PCR reads through MiXCR, storing one row per CDR3 protein. The sample lists a few hundred thousand distinct CDR3 sequences; around 93% were seen once. V dropped 4 bases and J dropped 13 bases, with 14 bases sitting between them. The germline V gene encodes CDR1 SGHRS and CDR2 YFSETQ. The CDR3 is 11 amino acids. Sequencing of TCR beta covered CD8+ and CD4+ T cells obtained from blood. While CD8+ and CD4+ T cells were isolated negatively, TEMRA cells were enriched by FACS.

The chain recombines TRBV5-1 with TRBJ2-5; D uncertain. Sequencing was carried out using CD4+ T cells from PBMCs. This receptor was obtained from a human donor with multiple sclerosis. CDR3 protein: CASSVARLVYF. The CDR3 DNA sequence: TGCGCCAGCAGCGTTGCCAGGCTAGTGTACTTC.